The 16 T cell receptor beta chains in this list originate from one sample, sequenced in a study of blood T cell repertoires in COVID-19. Profiled with immunoSEQ multiplex PCR; TCRdb holds only in-frame clones, not every one. This table has roughly 250,000 clones, around 85% appearing once. Material: peripheral blood. The origin of the receptors is a woman aged 25 to 39 with COVID-19, enrolled during active disease.

This clone showed up just once. This chain uses TRBV15 with TRBJ1-1, with D tentatively TRBD1 (6 bases). V lost 5 bases and J 4 bases, leaving 17 bases between the germline ends. The CDR3 has 15 residues. Germline loops: CDR1 LNHNV, CDR2 YYDKDF (reference sequence). The CDR3 DNA reads TGTGCCACCAGCTCTTCGCGGGGGGGCAGCACTGAAGCTTTCTTT. Protein sequence: CATSSSRGGSTEAFF.

The CDR3 nucleotides are TGTGCCAGCAACAAGGATTGGGGACACTACGAGCAGTACTTC. Encoded protein: CASNKDWGHYEQYF. The chain couples TRBV6-5 to TRBJ2-7; D perhaps matches TRBD1 (6 bases). From germline, CDR1 is MNHEY and CDR2 SVGAGI. Trimming stripped 7 bases from V and 3 bases from J, with 16 bases between. The CDR3 is 14 amino acids.

This clone was observed a single time. The rearrangement uses TRBV9 and TRBJ2-2; D uncertain. CDR1 SGDLS and CDR2 YYNGEE come from the germline V gene. This CDR3 region has 14 residues. V gave up 4 bases and J gave up 6 bases, with 13 bases separating them. CDR3 in DNA: TGTGCCAGCAGCAACCCCCCCGGGTCCGGGGAGCTGTTTTTT. Encoded protein: CASSNPPGSGELFF.

The genes are TRBV7-6 and TRBJ2-5; D possibly corresponds to TRBD1 (6 bases). Trimming shortened V by 5 bases and J by 5 bases, and 12 bases separated the two germline ends. There are 13 residues in the CDR3. From germline, CDR1 is SGHVS and CDR2 FNYEAQ. The CDR3 reads CASSLTGWETQYF. The CDR3 nucleotides read TGTGCCAGCAGCCTTACAGGGTGGGAGACCCAGTACTTC.

The V and J genes are TRBV29-1 and TRBJ2-3; no definite D call. V was cut by 3 bases and J by 4 bases, with 8 bases left in between. Germline CDR1 reads SQVTM; CDR2 reads ANQGSEA. The CDR3 has 12 residues. The CDR3 DNA reads as TGCAGCGTTGATTTGGCCCCAGATACGCAGTATTTT. Its translation is CSVDLAPDTQYF.

This chain joins TRBV19 and TRBJ2-3; 8 bases line up with TRBD2. The trim removed 2 bases at V and 4 bases at J, leaving 5 bases unmatched. Germline V CDR1 and CDR2: LNHDA, SQIVND (reference sequence). This CDR3 is built from 15 residues. The CDR3 sequence: CASSILGGAADTQYF. CDR3 bases: TGTGCCAGTAGTATACTCGGGGGGGCCGCAGATACGCAGTATTTT. Filled out from reference TRBV19 and TRBJ2-3, the complete variable domain reads DGGITQSPKYLFRKEGQNVTLSCEQNLNHDAMYWYRQDPGQGLRLIYYSQIVNDFQKGDIAEGYSVSREKKESFPLTVTSAQKNPTAFYLCASSILGGAADTQYFGPGTRLTVL.

The V call is TRBV4-1, the J call TRBJ2-1, with TRBD2 identical over 11 bases. The CDR3 is made up of 18 amino acids. The junction had 8 bases not matched to a gene; V was cut back by 1 base and J by 3 bases. Germline V gives CDR1 MGHRA, CDR2 YSYEKL. The CDR3 here is CASSQGPPGLADYNEQFF. In nucleotides, the CDR3 is TGCGCCAGCAGCCAAGGCCCTCCGGGACTAGCGGACTACAATGAGCAGTTCTTC.

This clone was counted only a few times. The J gene is TRBJ1-5, the V gene TRBV18; D not resolved. Per the germline V gene, CDR1 is KGHSH and CDR2 is LQKENI. There are 17 residues in the CDR3. Trimming took 1 base from V and 2 from J, leaving 15 bases between them. CDR3 residues: CASSPRLEPGGNQPQHF. In nucleotides, the CDR3 is TGTGCCAGCTCACCACGGTTAGAACCCGGGGGCAATCAGCCCCAGCATTTT.

The CDR3 spells CASSVAVAGGTDTQYF. CDR3 nucleotide sequence: TGTGCCAGCAGCGTAGCGGTAGCGGGGGGAACAGATACGCAGTATTTT. This rearrangement joins TRBV9 to TRBJ2-3; 10 nucleotides line up with TRBD2. The germline V gene has CDR1 SGDLS and CDR2 YYNGEE. J gave up 3 bases and V 0 bases, and 4 bases lay outside the gene matches. The CDR3 has 16 residues. The full variable domain, with the rest looked up from reference TRBV9 and TRBJ2-3, is DSGVTQTPKHLITATGQRVTLRCSPRSGDLSVYWYQQSLDQGLQFLIQYYNGEERAKGNILERFSAQQFPDLHSELNLSSLELGDSALYFCASSVAVAGGTDTQYFGPGTRLTVL.

This sequence joins TRBV5-4 and TRBJ2-3; 7 bases line up with TRBD2. Germline values: CDR1 SGHNT, CDR2 YYREEE (reference sequence). V dropped 3 bases and J dropped 0; count of bases not matched to a gene: 19. The CDR3 spans 20 residues. In DNA form, the CDR3 reads TGTGCCAGCAGCTCATGGTCGGCTAGCGGAAAGACACCAAGCACAGATACGCAGTATTTT. This sequence encodes CASSSWSASGKTPSTDTQYF.

The chain combines TRBV6-5 with TRBJ2-3; D perhaps matches TRBD2 (6 bases). The germline CDR1 and CDR2 sequences are MNHEY and SVGAGI. Trimming removed 6 bases at V and 0 bases at J, with 13 bases between. This CDR3 contains 15 residues. CDR3 in amino acids: CASSLPGLSTDTQYF. For the CDR3, the DNA is TGTGCCAGCAGCCTCCCGGGACTTAGCACAGATACGCAGTATTTT.

The CDR3 nucleotides are TGTGCCAGCAGCTTAGTGGACAGGGGTATGGAATTGAACACTGAAGCTTTCTTT. It specifies CASSLVDRGMELNTEAFF. The chain carries TRBV11-2 and TRBJ1-1; the match to TRBD1 covers 9 bases. Unmatched junction bases numbered 9, after V lost 1 base and J lost 0 bases. The CDR3 consists of 18 residues. Per the germline V gene, CDR1 is SGHAT and CDR2 is FQNNGV.

This chain connects TRBV27 to TRBJ1-1, with D hard to call. The length of the CDR3 is 13 residues. Per the germline V gene, CDR1 is MNHEY and CDR2 is SMNVEV (reference sequence). V lost 2 bases and J lost 3, with 7 bases in between. CDR3 DNA sequence: TGTGCCAGCAGTTTACCCGGAGACACTGAAGCTTTCTTT. Amino acid sequence: CASSLPGDTEAFF.

This clone was seen once. The V and J genes are TRBV7-9 and TRBJ1-4; D unclear. Looked up from germline, CDR1 is SEHNR and CDR2 is FQNEAQ (reference sequence). The germline V and J ends were trimmed by 2 bases and 4 bases, with 8 bases remaining between them. The CDR3 extends over 14 amino acids. The CDR3 protein is CASSLHSHNEKLFF. As DNA, the CDR3 is TGTGCCAGCAGCTTACACAGCCATAATGAAAAACTGTTTTTT.

In regard to this clone: Relative to the germline gene, one junction end is altered; a read error may explain this. The CDR3 DNA reads as TGTGCCAGCAGTTACTCGAACAGCCCTGCCTACGGGCAGTACTTC. Translation: CASSYSNSPAYGQYF. The chain employs TRBV6-5 and TRBJ2-7, with D uncertain. Germline values: CDR1 MNHEY, CDR2 SVGAGI. The CDR3 covers 15 residues.

This clone was seen a single time. This rearrangement joins TRBV18 to TRBJ1-6, with 9 bases aligning to TRBD1. V lost 3 bases and J lost 7; bases outside the gene matches: 4. This CDR3 region has 15 residues. Germline V lookup: CDR1 KGHSH, CDR2 LQKENI. The CDR3 region is CASSPGGTGNSPLHF. In DNA form, the CDR3 reads TGTGCCAGCTCACCCGGGGGGACAGGGAATTCACCCCTCCACTTT.